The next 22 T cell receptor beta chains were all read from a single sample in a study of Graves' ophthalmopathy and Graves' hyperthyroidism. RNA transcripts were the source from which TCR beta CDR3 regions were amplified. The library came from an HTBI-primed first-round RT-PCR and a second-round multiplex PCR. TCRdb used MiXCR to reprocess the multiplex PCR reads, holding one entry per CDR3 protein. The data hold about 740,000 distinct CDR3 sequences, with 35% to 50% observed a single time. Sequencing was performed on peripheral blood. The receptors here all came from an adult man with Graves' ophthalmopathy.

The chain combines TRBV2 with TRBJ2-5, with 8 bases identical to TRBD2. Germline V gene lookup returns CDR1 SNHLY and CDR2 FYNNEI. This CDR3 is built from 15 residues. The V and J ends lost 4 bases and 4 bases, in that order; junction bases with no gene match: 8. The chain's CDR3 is CASSARGLAGETQYF. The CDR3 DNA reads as TGTGCCAGCAGTGCTAGAGGGCTAGCGGGAGAGACCCAGTACTTC.

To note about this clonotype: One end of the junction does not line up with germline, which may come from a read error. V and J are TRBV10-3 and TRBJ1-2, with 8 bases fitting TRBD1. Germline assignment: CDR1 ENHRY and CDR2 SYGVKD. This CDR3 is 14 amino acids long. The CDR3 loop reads CASSPGQGRHGYTF. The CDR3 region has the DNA TGTGCCAGCAGTCCAGGACAGGGTAGGCATGGCTACACCTTC.

The CDR3 DNA is TGTGCCAGCAGTGGGTGGGGACAGGGGGCCGAACGGGCGAACACTGAAGCTTTCTTT. It translates to CASSGWGQGAERANTEAFF. The V and J genes are TRBV25-1 and TRBJ1-1; 12 nucleotides line up with TRBD1. With 4 bases clipped from V and 1 base from J, the junction kept 13 bases outside the gene matches. Germline V gives CDR1 MGHDK, CDR2 SYGVNS. The CDR3 covers 19 residues.

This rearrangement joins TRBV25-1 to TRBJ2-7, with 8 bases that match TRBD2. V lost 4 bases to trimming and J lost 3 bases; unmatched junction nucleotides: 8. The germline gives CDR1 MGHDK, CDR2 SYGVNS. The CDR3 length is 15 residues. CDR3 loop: CASSARFTSGYEQYF. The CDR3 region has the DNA TGTGCCAGCAGTGCTAGATTCACTAGCGGCTACGAGCAGTACTTC.

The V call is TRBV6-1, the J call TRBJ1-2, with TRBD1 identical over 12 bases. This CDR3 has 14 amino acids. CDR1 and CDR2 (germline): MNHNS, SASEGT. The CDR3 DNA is TGTGGTAGTCGGGGACAGGGGGCATACTATGGCTACACCTTC. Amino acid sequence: CGSRGQGAYYGYTF.

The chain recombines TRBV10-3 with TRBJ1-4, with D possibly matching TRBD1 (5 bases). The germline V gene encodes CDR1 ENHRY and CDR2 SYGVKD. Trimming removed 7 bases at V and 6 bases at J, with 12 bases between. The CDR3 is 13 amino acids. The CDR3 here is CAIKGSPDEKLFF. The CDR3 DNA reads TGTGCCATCAAGGGGAGTCCTGATGAAAAACTGTTTTTT.

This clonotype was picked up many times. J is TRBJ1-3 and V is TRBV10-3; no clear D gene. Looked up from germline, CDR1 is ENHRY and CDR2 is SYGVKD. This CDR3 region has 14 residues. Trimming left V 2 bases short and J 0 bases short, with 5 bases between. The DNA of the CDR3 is TGTGCCATCAGTGAGACAGACTCTGGAAACACCATATATTTT. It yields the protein CAISETDSGNTIYF.

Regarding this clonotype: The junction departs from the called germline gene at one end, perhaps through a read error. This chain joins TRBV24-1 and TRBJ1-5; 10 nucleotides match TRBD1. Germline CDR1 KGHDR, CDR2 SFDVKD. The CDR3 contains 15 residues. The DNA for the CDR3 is TGTGCCAGCAGTACCACCGGGACAGGGGATCAGCCCCAGCATTTT. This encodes CASSTTGTGDQPQHF.

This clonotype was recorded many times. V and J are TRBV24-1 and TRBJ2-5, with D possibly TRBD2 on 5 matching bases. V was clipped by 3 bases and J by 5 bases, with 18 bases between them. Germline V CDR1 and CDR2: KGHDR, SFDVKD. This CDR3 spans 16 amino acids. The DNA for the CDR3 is TGTGCCACCAGTGATATCTCATCCTCCGGGATCGAGACCCAGTACTTC. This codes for CATSDISSSGIETQYF.

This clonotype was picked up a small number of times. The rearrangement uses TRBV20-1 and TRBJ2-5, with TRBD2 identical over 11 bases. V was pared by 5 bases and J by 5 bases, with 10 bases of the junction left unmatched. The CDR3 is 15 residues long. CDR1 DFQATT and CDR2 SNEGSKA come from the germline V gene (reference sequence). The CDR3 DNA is TGCAGTGCTGGGGCTAGCGGGGGGCTGGTTGAGACCCAGTACTTC. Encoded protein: CSAGASGGLVETQYF.

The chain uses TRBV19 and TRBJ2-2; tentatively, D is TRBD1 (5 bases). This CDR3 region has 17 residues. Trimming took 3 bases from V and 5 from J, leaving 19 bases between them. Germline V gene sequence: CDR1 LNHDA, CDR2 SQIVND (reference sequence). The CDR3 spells CASSISPRTYPTGELFF. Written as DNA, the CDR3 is TGTGCCAGTAGTATTAGTCCTCGGACATATCCTACCGGGGAGCTGTTTTTT.

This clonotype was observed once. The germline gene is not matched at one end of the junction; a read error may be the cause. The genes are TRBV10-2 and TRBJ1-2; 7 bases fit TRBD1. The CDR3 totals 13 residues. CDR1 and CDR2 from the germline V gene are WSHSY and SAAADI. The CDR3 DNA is TGCGCCAGCAGTCCGACAGGGAACTATGGCTGCACCTTC. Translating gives CASSPTGNYGCTF.

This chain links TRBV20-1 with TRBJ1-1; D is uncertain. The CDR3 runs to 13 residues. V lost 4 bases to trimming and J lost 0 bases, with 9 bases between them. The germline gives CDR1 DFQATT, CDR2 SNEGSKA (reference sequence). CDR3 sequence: CSAKNPVNTEAFF. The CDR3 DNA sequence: TGCAGTGCTAAGAATCCAGTGAACACTGAAGCTTTCTTT.

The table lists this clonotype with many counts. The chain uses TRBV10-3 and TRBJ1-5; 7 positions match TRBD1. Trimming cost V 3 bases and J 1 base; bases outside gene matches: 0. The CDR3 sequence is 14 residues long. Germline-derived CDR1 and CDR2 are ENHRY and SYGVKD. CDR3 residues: CAISEQGSNQPQHF. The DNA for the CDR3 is TGTGCCATCAGTGAACAGGGGAGCAATCAGCCCCAGCATTTT.

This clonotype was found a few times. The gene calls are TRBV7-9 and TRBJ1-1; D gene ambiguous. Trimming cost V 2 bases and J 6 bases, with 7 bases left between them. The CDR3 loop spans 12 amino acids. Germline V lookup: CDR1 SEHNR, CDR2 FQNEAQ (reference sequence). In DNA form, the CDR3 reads TGTGCCAGCAGCTTAAGGGTCTCTGAAGCTTTCTTT. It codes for CASSLRVSEAFF.

This CDR3 is CAWSDQDKAYEQYF. The CDR3 bases are TGTGCCTGGAGTGATCAGGACAAAGCCTACGAGCAGTACTTC. The chain recombines TRBV30 with TRBJ2-7, with D possibly matching TRBD1 (5 bases). The CDR3 loop spans 14 amino acids. Trimming shortened V by 1 base and J by 2 bases, and 12 bases separated the two germline ends. CDR1 GTSNPN and CDR2 SVGIG come from the germline V gene (reference sequence).

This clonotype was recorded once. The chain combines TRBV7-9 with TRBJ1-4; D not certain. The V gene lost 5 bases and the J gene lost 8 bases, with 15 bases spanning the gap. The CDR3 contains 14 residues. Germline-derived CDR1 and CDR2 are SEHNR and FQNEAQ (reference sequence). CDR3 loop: CASSPRYSGEKLFF. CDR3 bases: TGTGCCAGCAGCCCGAGGTACTCTGGGGAAAAACTGTTTTTT.

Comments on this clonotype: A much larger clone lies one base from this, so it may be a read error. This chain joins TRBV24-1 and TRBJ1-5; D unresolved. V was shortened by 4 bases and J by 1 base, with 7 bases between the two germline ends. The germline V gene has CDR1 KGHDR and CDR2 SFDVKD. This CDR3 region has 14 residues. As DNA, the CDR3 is TGTGCCACCAGTGAGGAGAGGAGCAATCAGCCCCAGCATTTT. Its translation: CATSEERSNQPQHF.

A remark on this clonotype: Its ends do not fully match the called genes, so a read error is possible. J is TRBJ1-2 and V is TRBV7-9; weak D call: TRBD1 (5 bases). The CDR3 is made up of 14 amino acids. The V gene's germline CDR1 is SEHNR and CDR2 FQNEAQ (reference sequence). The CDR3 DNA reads TGCGCCAGCAGCCCGGGACTGACGGACTATGGCTACACCTTC. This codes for CASSPGLTDYGYTF.

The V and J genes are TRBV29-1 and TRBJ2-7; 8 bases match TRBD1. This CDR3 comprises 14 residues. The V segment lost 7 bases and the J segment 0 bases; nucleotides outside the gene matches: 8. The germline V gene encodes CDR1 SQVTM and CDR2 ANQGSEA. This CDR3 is CSAGTGRLSYEQYF. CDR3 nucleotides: TGCAGCGCTGGGACAGGCCGACTCTCCTACGAGCAGTACTTC.

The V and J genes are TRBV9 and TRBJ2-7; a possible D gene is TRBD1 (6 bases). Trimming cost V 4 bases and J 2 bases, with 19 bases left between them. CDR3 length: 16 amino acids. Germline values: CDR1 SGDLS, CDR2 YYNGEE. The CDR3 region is CASSLAPTGSTYEQYF. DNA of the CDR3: TGTGCCAGCAGCTTGGCCCCGACAGGATCGACCTACGAGCAGTACTTC.

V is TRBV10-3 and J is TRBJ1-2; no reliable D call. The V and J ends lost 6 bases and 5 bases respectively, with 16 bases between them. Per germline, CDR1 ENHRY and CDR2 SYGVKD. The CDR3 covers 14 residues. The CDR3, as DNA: TGTGCCATCAGCGAAATCCAGCGGGAGTATGGCTACACCTTC. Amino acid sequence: CAISEIQREYGYTF.